This T cell receptor beta chain comes out of a study of control samples from healthy donors and cancer patients. The protocol was immunoSEQ multiplex PCR, while the TCRdb copy is restricted to in-frame clones and leaves out a portion. This sample has 170,000 or so clones; approximately 92% occur once, and the top ten carry about 1.4%. V was pared by 4 bases and J by 4 bases, with 10 bases between. CDR1 and CDR2 (germline): LGHDT, YNNKEL (reference sequence). The CDR3 spans 13 residues. The chain uses TRBV3-1 (or the pseudogene TRBV3-2) and TRBJ2-5, with TRBD1 as a possible D gene (6 bases). Sample: blood. This receptor was obtained from a man aged 30 to 45 in good health. DNA for the CDR3: TGTGCCAGCAGCCCACAGGGAAGAGAGACCCAGTACTTC. Residues: CASSPQGRETQYF.